A selection of T cell receptor beta chains follows, all from one sample in a study of memory CD4+ T cells and cytomegalovirus serostatus. This table comes from immunoSEQ multiplex PCR, and its TCRdb copy is limited to in-frame clones, with some not included. This table has approximately 60,000 clones, 60% to 75% appearing once. Sequencing was performed on memory CD4+ T cells from blood. The receptor set was obtained from an adult in good health and CMV-seropositive. CDR3s include the opening cysteine and the closing phenylalanine or tryptophan. A D gene is named only where the DNA matches it firmly. Some rows have no size entry. The others give once, few or many, or a class for an expanded clone.

j_call v_call clone_size d_call cdr3_aa cdr3_nt
TRBJ2-1 TRBV7-2 - TRBD1 CASSLDRQGVGNEQFF TGTGCCAGCAGCTTAGACAGGCAGGGGGTGGGCAATGAGCAGTTCTTC
TRBJ2-5 TRBV5-1 - - CASARDGNQETQYF TGCGCCAGTGCCCGCGACGGTAACCAAGAGACCCAGTACTTC
TRBJ1-2 TRBV28 - - CASSLLDGYGYTF TGTGCCAGCAGTTTGCTAGACGGCTATGGCTACACCTTC
TRBJ2-3 TRBV28 few TRBD2 CASSLSGLAGEDTQYF TGTGCCAGCAGTCTCTCGGGACTAGCGGGAGAGGATACGCAGTATTTT
TRBJ2-7 TRBV29-1 - TRBD1 CSVESGGYEQYF TGCAGCGTTGAGTCAGGGGGCTACGAGCAGTACTTC
TRBJ1-1 TRBV5-1 - - CASSLSGLNTEAFF TGCGCCAGCAGCTTGTCCGGTCTGAACACTGAAGCTTTCTTT
TRBJ1-4 TRBV18 few - CASSPTGDELFF TGTGCCAGCTCACCAACGGGGGACGAACTGTTTTTT
TRBJ2-2 TRBV30 - - CAWRWGGTENTGELFF TGTGCCTGGAGATGGGGAGGCACTGAGAACACCGGGGAGCTGTTTTTT
TRBJ2-1 TRBV6-1 - - CASSEGKDNEQFF TGTGCCAGCAGTGAAGGAAAAGACAATGAGCAGTTCTTC
TRBJ2-2 TRBV5-1 - TRBD2 CASSVGLAGVFSGELFF TGCGCCAGCAGCGTCGGACTAGCGGGAGTATTCTCCGGGGAGCTGTTTTTT
TRBJ2-1 TRBV18 - TRBD2 CASSPPVGGGLAAYNEQFF TGTGCCAGCTCACCACCGGTGGGCGGGGGACTAGCGGCCTACAATGAGCAGTTCTTC
TRBJ2-1 TRBV11-3 - - CASSSAAYNEQFF TGTGCCAGCAGCTCGGCCGCTTACAATGAGCAGTTCTTC
TRBJ1-1 TRBV25-1 - - CASSERAANEAFF TGTGCCAGCAGTGAAAGGGCAGCGAATGAAGCTTTCTTT
TRBJ2-1 TRBV25-1 once TRBD2 CASGGLANNEQFF TGTGCCAGCGGGGGACTAGCCAACAATGAGCAGTTCTTC
TRBJ1-5 TRBV19 - - CASSNGVYPSNQPQHF TGTGCCAGTAGTAACGGGGTCTATCCTAGCAATCAGCCCCAGCATTTT
TRBJ2-2 TRBV28 - TRBD2 CASSVIAGRTGELFF TGTGCCAGCAGCGTTATAGCGGGACGGACCGGGGAGCTGTTTTTT
TRBJ2-1 TRBV18 - - CASSPRELNNEQFF TGTGCCAGCTCACCCCGGGAACTAAACAATGAGCAGTTCTTC
TRBJ2-2 TRBV5-1 - TRBD2 CASSFSWREGLHGELFF TGCGCCAGCAGCTTTAGTTGGCGGGAGGGCCTTCACGGGGAGCTGTTTTTT
TRBJ2-5 TRBV18 few TRBD1 CASSPDKGAEETQYF TGTGCCAGCTCACCAGACAAGGGGGCGGAAGAGACCCAGTACTTC
TRBJ1-2 TRBV18 - - CASSLTDLSNYGYTF TGTGCCAGCTCGTTAACAGACCTTTCTAACTATGGCTACACCTTC
TRBJ1-3 TRBV28 - - CASRPMGPAGNTIYF TGTGCCAGCAGGCCGATGGGACCTGCTGGAAACACCATATATTTT
TRBJ2-5 TRBV7-2 - TRBD2 CASSVASGSGETQYF TGTGCCAGCAGCGTAGCTAGCGGGAGTGGCGAGACCCAGTACTTC
TRBJ1-4 TRBV6-6 - - CASSYTRDEKLFF TGTGCCAGCAGTTACACCAGGGATGAAAAACTGTTTTTT
TRBJ1-5 TRBV6-1 - - CASRAFQGPQPQHF TGTGCCAGCAGGGCATTCCAGGGTCCTCAGCCCCAGCATTTT
TRBJ1-3 TRBV7-2 - - CASSTGNTIYF TGTGCCAGCAGCACCGGAAACACCATATATTTT
TRBJ1-5 TRBV2 - - CASRMDNPGQPQHF TGTGCCAGCAGGATGGACAACCCGGGTCAGCCCCAGCATTTT
TRBJ2-1 TRBV7-2 - - CASSPVPGGGYEQFF TGTGCCAGCAGCCCCGTCCCGGGCGGGGGCTATGAGCAGTTCTTC
TRBJ2-7 TRBV10-3 - TRBD1 CAISESQDRGHEQYF TGTGCCATCAGTGAGTCTCAGGACAGGGGGCACGAGCAGTACTTC
TRBJ1-1 TRBV28 few - CATLSPMNTEAFF TGTGCCACCCTTAGCCCAATGAACACTGAAGCTTTCTTT
TRBJ2-7 TRBV28 - - CASSLGGALSYEQYF TGTGCCAGCAGTTTGGGGGGCGCCTTATCCTACGAGCAGTACTTC
TRBJ1-1 TRBV19 - - CASSTEQYTEAFF TGTGCCAGTAGTACGGAGCAATACACTGAAGCTTTCTTT
TRBJ1-1 TRBV5-6 - - CASSLAGKVTEAFF TGTGCCAGCAGCTTGGCTGGGAAAGTCACTGAAGCTTTCTTT
TRBJ2-5 TRBV2 - - CASTSDREETQYF TGTGCCAGCACGTCGGACAGAGAAGAGACCCAGTACTTC
TRBJ2-7 TRBV6-1 - - CASTVGLGAYEQYF TGTGCCAGCACCGTTGGACTGGGGGCCTACGAGCAGTACTTC
TRBJ1-4 TRBV7-2 - - CASSLGLYEKLFF TGTGCCAGCAGCTTAGGATTGTATGAAAAACTGTTTTTT
TRBJ2-7 TRBV28 - - CASSFNLYEQYF TGTGCCAGCAGTTTTAATCTGTACGAGCAGTACTTC
TRBJ2-3 TRBV30 - - CAWAKAGTDTQYF TGTGCCTGGGCCAAGGCGGGCACAGATACGCAGTATTTT
TRBJ2-3 TRBV19 once TRBD2 CASSQLAGGAGYTQYF TGTGCCAGTAGTCAATTAGCGGGAGGCGCGGGATATACGCAGTATTTT
TRBJ1-3 TRBV7-9 - TRBD1 CASSGRTGGNTIYF TGTGCCAGCAGCGGACGGACAGGGGGAAACACCATATATTTT
TRBJ2-3 TRBV7-9 - TRBD1 CASSLGDRVLRPDTQYF TGTGCCAGCAGCTTAGGAGACAGGGTTCTACGGCCAGATACGCAGTATTTT
TRBJ2-3 TRBV11-2 - - CASRSRDTQYF TGTGCCAGCAGGTCGCGGGATACGCAGTATTTT
TRBJ2-7 TRBV14 - TRBD1 CASSPQGVSYEQYF TGTGCCAGCAGCCCCCAGGGGGTTTCCTACGAGCAGTACTTC
TRBJ1-4 TRBV5-8 few - CASSLGQGVTNEKLFF TGTGCCAGCAGCTTGGGCCAGGGCGTGACTAATGAAAAACTGTTTTTT
TRBJ2-5 TRBV7-7 - - CASSLGPGPQETQYF TGTGCCAGCAGCTTGGGGCCAGGACCCCAAGAGACCCAGTACTTC
TRBJ1-1 TRBV2 once - CASSEKSPYTEAFF TGTGCCAGCAGTGAAAAGAGTCCCTACACTGAAGCTTTCTTT
TRBJ2-7 TRBV18 few - CASSPDFTAYEQYF TGTGCCAGCTCCCCGGACTTCACGGCCTACGAGCAGTACTTC
TRBJ1-2 TRBV27 - - CASSEPGGKGYTF TGTGCCAGCAGTGAGCCAGGTGGGAAAGGCTACACCTTC
TRBJ2-2 TRBV19 - TRBD1 CASNSDGWQGANTGELFF TGTGCCAGCAACTCTGACGGGTGGCAGGGGGCGAACACCGGGGAGCTGTTTTTT
TRBJ1-1 TRBV19 few - CASTYQGTEAFF TGTGCCAGTACTTACCAGGGAACTGAAGCTTTCTTT
TRBJ2-3 TRBV9 - - CASRGLADTQYF TGTGCCAGCAGGGGTCTAGCAGATACGCAGTATTTT
TRBJ1-4 TRBV5-6 - - CASSLVGTLNEKLFF TGTGCCAGCAGCTTGGTAGGGACACTAAATGAAAAACTGTTTTTT
TRBJ2-3 TRBV7-2 - - CASSLLGVTQYF TGTGCCAGCAGCTTACTAGGTGTTACGCAGTATTTT
TRBJ1-1 TRBV20-1 - - CSARDTGAAFF TGCAGTGCTAGAGATACCGGGGCAGCTTTCTTT
TRBJ2-1 TRBV7-2 few - CASSLVGDEQFF TGTGCCAGCAGCTTAGTTGGAGATGAGCAGTTCTTC
TRBJ1-5 TRBV19 - - CASRTSARTNQPQHF TGTGCCAGTAGGACCTCCGCCAGGACGAATCAGCCCCAGCATTTT
TRBJ2-7 TRBV5-6 - TRBD2 CASSFLILAGGHLYEQYF TGTGCCAGCAGCTTTCTTATCCTAGCGGGAGGGCATCTCTACGAGCAGTACTTC